Each of the 9 T cell receptor beta chains below was sequenced from the same sample in a study of shared clonotypes between healthy human individuals. Sequenced by immunoSEQ multiplex PCR; TCRdb stores in-frame clones only, minus some. Of around 690,000 clones in the sample, about 90% were seen once. Sequencing was done on a sample of memory CD8+ T cells from PBMCs. Subset here: CD45RO+ cells pooled with CCR7-negative TemRA cells. These receptors were obtained from a young man in good health. Some clones in this sample may be carry-over from other donors' samples.

The rearrangement links TRBV14 to TRBJ2-1, with TRBD2 matching 11 bases. The germline CDR1 and CDR2 sequences are SGHDN and FVKESK. The length of the CDR3 is 16 residues. The trim removed 0 bases at V and 5 bases at J, leaving 3 bases unmatched. In DNA, the CDR3 is TGTGCCAGCAGCCAAGAATGGGGACTAGCGGACAATGAGCAGTTCTTC. It is translated as CASSQEWGLADNEQFF.

The V call is TRBV2, the J call TRBJ1-2; possibly TRBD1 for D (6 bases). The CDR3 spans 15 residues. Germline V gene lookup returns CDR1 SNHLY and CDR2 FYNNEI. V was pared by 8 bases and J by 5 bases, with 21 bases between. The CDR3 DNA reads TGTGCCAGCTTTATTCCCGGGACACCAGATTATGGCTACACCTTC. Residues: CASFIPGTPDYGYTF.

V and J are TRBV2 and TRBJ1-1; D is unclear. The CDR3 totals 12 residues. Trimming pared 3 bases from V and 4 bases from J, leaving 6 bases between. From germline, CDR1 is SNHLY and CDR2 FYNNEI. The CDR3 reads CASSDRRTEAFF. The DNA for the CDR3 is TGTGCCAGCAGTGATAGGCGCACTGAAGCTTTCTTT.

The V gene is TRBV11-2, the J gene TRBJ2-2; D gene uncertain. The V end lost 1 base, the J end lost 1 base, and 16 bases lay between the germline ends. Germline V gene sequence: CDR1 SGHAT, CDR2 FQNNGV. CDR3 size: 18 residues. CDR3 residues: CASSLGSSLRLNTGELFF. The CDR3 nucleotides read TGTGCCAGCAGCTTAGGGTCCAGCCTACGACTGAACACCGGGGAGCTGTTTTTT.

The V and J genes are TRBV7-9 and TRBJ2-5; 8 bases are shared with TRBD1. Germline V CDR1 and CDR2: SEHNR, FQNEAQ (reference sequence). This CDR3 is 15 amino acids long. V dropped 6 bases and J dropped 3; count of bases not matched to a gene: 9. Written as DNA, the CDR3 is TGTGCCAGCAGGCCTACCGGGACAGGAGAAGAGACCCAGTACTTC. Amino acid sequence: CASRPTGTGEETQYF.

This chain joins TRBV11-2 and TRBJ2-1, with a tentative D call TRBD1 (5 bases). Germline CDR1 is SGHAT and CDR2 is FQNNGV. CDR3 size: 16 residues. Trimming shortened V by 0 bases and J by 6 bases, and 15 bases separated the two germline ends. The DNA for the CDR3 is TGTGCCAGCAGCTTAGAAGGTGGGGCATTACTCAATGAGCAGTTCTTC. This codes for CASSLEGGALLNEQFF.

The chain uses TRBV7-9 and TRBJ2-5, with a tentative D call TRBD1 (5 bases). V was clipped by 3 bases and J by 1 base, with 6 bases between them. The CDR3 sequence is 13 residues long. Germline V gene sequence: CDR1 SEHNR, CDR2 FQNEAQ (reference sequence). CDR3 DNA sequence: TGTGCCAGCAGCTTCGACAGCCAAGAGACCCAGTACTTC. Translating it yields CASSFDSQETQYF.

The chain recombines TRBV4-2 with TRBJ2-7; TRBD2 agrees at 9 bases. The CDR3 contains 14 residues. The germline gives CDR1 LGHNA, CDR2 YNFKEQ. Unmatched junction bases numbered 7, after V lost 3 bases and J lost 7 bases. CDR3 protein: CASSQTAGGSEQYF. CDR3 coding DNA: TGTGCCAGCAGCCAGACCGCGGGAGGGTCAGAGCAGTACTTC.

This clone was picked up one time. The CDR3 DNA is TGCGCCAGCAGCTTGGCTCGCGGGGCGGTAATATTGACGCAGTATTTT. Translated: CASSLARGAVILTQYF. The chain is built from TRBV5-1 and TRBJ2-3; D is perhaps TRBD2 (6 bases). V shed 0 bases and J shed 9 bases, with 20 bases lying between them. The CDR3 spans 16 residues. Germline CDR1 reads SGHRS; CDR2 reads YFSETQ.